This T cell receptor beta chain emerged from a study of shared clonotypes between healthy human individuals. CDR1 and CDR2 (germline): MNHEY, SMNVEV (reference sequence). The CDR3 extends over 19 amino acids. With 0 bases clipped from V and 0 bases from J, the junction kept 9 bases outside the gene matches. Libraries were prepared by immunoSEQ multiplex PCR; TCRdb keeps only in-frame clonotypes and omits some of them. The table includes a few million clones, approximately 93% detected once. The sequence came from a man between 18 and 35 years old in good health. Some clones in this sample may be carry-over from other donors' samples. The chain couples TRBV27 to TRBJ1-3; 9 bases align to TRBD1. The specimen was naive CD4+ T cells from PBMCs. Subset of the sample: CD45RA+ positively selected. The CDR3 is CASSLSSPDRGNSGNTIYF. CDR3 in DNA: TGTGCCAGCAGTTTATCGTCCCCGGACAGGGGCAACTCTGGAAACACCATATATTTT.